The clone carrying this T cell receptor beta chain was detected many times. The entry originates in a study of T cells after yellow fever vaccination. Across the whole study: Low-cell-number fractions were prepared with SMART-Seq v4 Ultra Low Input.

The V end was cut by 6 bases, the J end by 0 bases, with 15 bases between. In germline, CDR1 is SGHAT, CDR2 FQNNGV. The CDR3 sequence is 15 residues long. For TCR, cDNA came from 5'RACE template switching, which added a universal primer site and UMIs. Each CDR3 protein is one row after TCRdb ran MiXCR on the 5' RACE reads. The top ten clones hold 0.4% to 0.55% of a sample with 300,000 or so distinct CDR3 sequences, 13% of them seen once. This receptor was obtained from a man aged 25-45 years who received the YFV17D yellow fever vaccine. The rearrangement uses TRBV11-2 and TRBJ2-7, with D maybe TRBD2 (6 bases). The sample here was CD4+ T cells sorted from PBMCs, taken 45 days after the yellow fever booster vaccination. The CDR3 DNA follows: TGTGCCAGCAGACTTAGCGGAAAGGGCTCCTACGAGCAGTACTTC. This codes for CASRLSGKGSYEQYF.